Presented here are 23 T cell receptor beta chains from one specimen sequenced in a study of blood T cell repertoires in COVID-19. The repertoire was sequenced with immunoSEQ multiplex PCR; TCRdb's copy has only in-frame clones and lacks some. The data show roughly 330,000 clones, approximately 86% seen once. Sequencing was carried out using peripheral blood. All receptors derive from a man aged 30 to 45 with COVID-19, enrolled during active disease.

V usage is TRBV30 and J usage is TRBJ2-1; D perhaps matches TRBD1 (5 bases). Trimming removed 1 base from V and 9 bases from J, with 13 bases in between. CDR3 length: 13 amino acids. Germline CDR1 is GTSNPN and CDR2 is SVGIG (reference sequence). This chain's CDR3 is CAWSDHPQGEQFF. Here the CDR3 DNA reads TGTGCCTGGAGTGACCACCCCCAGGGTGAGCAGTTCTTC.

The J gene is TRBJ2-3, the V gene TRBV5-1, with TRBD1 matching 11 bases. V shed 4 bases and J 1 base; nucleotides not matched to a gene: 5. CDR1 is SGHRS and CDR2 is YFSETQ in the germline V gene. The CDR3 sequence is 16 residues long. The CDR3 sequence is CASSGRTGGRTDTQYF. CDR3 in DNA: TGCGCCAGCAGCGGCCGGACAGGGGGCCGCACAGATACGCAGTATTTT.

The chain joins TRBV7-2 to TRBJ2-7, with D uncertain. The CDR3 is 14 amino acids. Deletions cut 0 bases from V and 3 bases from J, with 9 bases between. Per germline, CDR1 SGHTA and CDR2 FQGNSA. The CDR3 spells CASSLAAPVYEQYF. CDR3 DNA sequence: TGTGCCAGCAGCTTAGCGGCCCCAGTCTACGAGCAGTACTTC.

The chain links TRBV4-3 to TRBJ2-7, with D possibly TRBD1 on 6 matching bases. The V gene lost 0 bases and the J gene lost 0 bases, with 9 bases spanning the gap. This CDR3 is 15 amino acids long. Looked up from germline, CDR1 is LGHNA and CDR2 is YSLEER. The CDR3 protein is CASSQETGYSYEQYF. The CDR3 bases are TGCGCCAGCAGCCAAGAGACAGGCTACTCCTACGAGCAGTACTTC.

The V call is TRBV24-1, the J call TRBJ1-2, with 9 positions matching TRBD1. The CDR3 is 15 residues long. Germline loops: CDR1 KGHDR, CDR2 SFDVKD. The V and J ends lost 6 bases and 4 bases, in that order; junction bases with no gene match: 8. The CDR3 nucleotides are TGTGCCACCAGTCCAGGGACAGGGTATGCCTATGGCTACACCTTC. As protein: CATSPGTGYAYGYTF.

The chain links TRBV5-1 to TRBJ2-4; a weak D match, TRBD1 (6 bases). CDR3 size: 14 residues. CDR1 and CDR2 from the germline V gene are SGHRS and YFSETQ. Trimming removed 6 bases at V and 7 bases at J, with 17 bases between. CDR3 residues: CASTLGGVNNIQYF. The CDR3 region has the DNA TGCGCCAGCACCCTAGGGGGTGTAAATAACATTCAGTACTTC.

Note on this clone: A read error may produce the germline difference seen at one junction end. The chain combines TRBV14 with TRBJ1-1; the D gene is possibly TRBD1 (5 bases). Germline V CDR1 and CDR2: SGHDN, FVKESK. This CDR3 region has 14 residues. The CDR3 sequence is CASSQEYRNSEAFF. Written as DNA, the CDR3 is TGTGCCAGCAGCCAAGAATACAGGAACTCTGAAGCTTTCTTT.

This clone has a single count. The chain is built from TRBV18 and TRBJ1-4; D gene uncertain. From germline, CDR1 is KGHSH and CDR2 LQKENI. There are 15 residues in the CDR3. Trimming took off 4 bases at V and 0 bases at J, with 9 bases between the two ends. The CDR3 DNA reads TGTGCCAGCTCACAAACATTGGCAACTAATGAAAAACTGTTTTTT. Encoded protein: CASSQTLATNEKLFF.

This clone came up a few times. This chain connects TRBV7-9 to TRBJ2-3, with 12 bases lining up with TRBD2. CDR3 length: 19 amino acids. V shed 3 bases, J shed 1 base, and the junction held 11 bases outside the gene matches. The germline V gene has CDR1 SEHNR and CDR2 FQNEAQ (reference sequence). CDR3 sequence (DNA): TGTGCCAGCAGCTTCCCTAGCGGGGGGGGCTCCGGCCGCACAGATACGCAGTATTTT. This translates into CASSFPSGGGSGRTDTQYF.

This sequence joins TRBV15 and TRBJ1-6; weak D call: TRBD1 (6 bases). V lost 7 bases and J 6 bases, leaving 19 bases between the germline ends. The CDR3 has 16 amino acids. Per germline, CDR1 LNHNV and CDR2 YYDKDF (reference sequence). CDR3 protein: CATTQSSGHFNSPLHF. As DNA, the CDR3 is TGTGCCACCACCCAAAGCTCGGGACACTTTAATTCACCCCTCCACTTT.

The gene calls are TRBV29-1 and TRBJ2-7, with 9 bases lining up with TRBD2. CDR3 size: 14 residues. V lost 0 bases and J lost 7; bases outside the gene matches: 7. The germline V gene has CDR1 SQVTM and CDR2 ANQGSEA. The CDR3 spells CSVEERGGRGEQYF. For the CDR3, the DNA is TGCAGCGTTGAAGAGCGGGGGGGCCGAGGGGAGCAGTACTTC.

The CDR3 is CASRVGLAGRVEYF. DNA of the CDR3: TGTGCCAGCAGAGTAGGGCTAGCGGGAAGGGTAGAGTATTTT. V gene TRBV28 combines with J gene TRBJ2-3, with 9 positions matching TRBD2. J gave up 13 bases and V 6 bases, and 14 bases lay outside the gene matches. CDR1 MDHEN and CDR2 SYDVKM come from the germline V gene. The CDR3 is 14 residues long.

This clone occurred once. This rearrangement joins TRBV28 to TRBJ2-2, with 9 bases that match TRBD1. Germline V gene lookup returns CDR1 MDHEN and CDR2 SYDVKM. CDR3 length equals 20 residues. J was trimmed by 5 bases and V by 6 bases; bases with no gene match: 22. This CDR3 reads CASSPGLGTGSGASTGELFF. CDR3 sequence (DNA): TGTGCCAGCAGCCCGGGCTTGGGGACAGGGAGTGGGGCGTCGACCGGGGAGCTGTTTTTT.

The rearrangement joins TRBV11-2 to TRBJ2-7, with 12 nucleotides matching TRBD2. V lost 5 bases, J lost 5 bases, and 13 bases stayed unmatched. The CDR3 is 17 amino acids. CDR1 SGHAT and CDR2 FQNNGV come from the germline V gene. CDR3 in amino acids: CASSPRGLAGGPHEQYF. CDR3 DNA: TGTGCCAGCAGCCCTAGGGGGCTAGCGGGGGGGCCCCACGAGCAGTACTTC.

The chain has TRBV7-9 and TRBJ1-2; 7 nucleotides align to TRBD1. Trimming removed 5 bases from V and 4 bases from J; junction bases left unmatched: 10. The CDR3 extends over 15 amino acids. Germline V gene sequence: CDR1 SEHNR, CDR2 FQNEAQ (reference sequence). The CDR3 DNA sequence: TGTGCCAGCAGCGAGGGACAGATGCCTGGCTATGGCTACACCTTC. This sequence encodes CASSEGQMPGYGYTF.

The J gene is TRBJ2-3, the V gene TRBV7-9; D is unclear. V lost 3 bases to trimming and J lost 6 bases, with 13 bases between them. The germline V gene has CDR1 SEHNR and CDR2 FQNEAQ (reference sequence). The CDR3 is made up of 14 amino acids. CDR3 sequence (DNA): TGTGCCAGCAGCTTCGCAGGATGGGCGGATACGCAGTATTTT. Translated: CASSFAGWADTQYF.

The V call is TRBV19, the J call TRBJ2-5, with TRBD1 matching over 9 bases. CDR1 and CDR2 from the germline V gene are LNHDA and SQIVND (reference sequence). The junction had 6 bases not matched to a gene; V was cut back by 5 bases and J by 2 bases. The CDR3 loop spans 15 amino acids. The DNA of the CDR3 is TGTGCCAGTAGTTATCCGGGACAGGGTCAAGAGACCCAGTACTTC. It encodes CASSYPGQGQETQYF.

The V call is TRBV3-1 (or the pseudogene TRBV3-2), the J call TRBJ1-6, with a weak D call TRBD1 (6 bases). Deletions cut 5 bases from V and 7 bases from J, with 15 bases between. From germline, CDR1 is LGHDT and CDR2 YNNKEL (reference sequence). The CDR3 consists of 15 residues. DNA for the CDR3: TGTGCCAGCAGCTCCCCAGGGGAGGGAAATTCACCCCTCCACTTT. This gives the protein CASSSPGEGNSPLHF.

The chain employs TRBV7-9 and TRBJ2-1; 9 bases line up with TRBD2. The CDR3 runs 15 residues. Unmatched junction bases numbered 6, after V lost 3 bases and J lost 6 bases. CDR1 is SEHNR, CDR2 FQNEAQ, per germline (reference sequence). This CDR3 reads CASSFPSGGPNEQFF. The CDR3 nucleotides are TGTGCCAGCAGCTTTCCCAGCGGGGGGCCCAATGAGCAGTTCTTC.

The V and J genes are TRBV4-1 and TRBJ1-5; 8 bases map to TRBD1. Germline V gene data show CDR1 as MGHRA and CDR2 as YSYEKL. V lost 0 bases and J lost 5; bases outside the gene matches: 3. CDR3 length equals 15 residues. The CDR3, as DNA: TGCGCCAGCAGCCAAGATGGGACAGGAGATCAGCCCCAGCATTTT. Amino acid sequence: CASSQDGTGDQPQHF.

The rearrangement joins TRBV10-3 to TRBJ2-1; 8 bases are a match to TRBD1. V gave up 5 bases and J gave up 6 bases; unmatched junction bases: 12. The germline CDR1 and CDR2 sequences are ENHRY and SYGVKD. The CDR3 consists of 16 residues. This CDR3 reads CAISRDRQGMANEQFF. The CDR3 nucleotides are TGTGCCATCAGTAGGGACAGACAGGGGATGGCCAATGAGCAGTTCTTC.

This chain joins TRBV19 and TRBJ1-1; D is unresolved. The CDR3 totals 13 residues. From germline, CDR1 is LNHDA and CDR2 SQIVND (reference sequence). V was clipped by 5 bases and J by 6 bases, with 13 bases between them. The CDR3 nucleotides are TGTGCCAGTAGTGAGCGTAGAGGGTCTGAAGCTTTCTTT. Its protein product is CASSERRGSEAFF.

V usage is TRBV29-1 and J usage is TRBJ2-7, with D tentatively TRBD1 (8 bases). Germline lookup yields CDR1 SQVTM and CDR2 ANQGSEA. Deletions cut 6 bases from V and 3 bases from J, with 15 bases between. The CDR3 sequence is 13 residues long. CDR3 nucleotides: TGCAGCGTGGGGGGGACAGGTCGCTACGAGCAGTACTTC. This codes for CSVGGTGRYEQYF.